This T cell receptor (beta chain) is from a study of CD8 T cell repertoires and HIV-1 epitope variants. Study context: Each of Twenty-five Gag and Nef epitope peptides stimulated a separate culture. Epitopes were three Gag families plus Nef HW9 and YT9.

Sequencing was performed with immunoSEQ multiplex PCR; in TCRdb, only in-frame clones are kept and a portion is missing. There are a few thousand clones in the sample; 55% to 75% occur only once, and roughly 40% lies in the top ten. This clone was counted between two and nine times. The antigen remains unidentified. Germline V CDR1 and CDR2: SNHLY, FYNNEI. V was pared by 6 bases and J by 2 bases, with 3 bases of the junction left unmatched. The CDR3 spans 13 residues. Study-wide results and limits: This assay reports beta chains of antigen-expanded cells, not T cell function.

The chain joins TRBV2 to TRBJ1-2, with 7 bases fitting TRBD1. This TCR came from a male donor with HIV. Sequencing was done on a sample of cultured CD8+ T cells derived from PBMCs. The CDR3 protein is CASRGGQNYGYTF. CDR3 bases: TGTGCCAGCAGGGGGGGACAGAACTATGGCTACACCTTC.